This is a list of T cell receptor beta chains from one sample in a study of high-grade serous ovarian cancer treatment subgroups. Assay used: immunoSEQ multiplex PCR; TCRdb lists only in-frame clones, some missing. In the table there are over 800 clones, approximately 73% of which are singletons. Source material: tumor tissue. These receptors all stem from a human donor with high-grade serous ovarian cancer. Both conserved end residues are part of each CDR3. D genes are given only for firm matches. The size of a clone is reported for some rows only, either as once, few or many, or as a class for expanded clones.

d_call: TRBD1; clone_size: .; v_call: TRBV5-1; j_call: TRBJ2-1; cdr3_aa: CASSLYLIGQGMGGGTSYNEQFF; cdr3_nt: TGCGCCAGCAGCTTATATTTGATCGGACAGGGGATGGGAGGGGGAACCTCCTACAATGAGCAGTTCTTC
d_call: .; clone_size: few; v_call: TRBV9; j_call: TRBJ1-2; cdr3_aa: CASSVADRRNYGYTF; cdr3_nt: TGTGCCAGCAGCGTTGCGGACAGACGAAACTATGGCTACACCTTC
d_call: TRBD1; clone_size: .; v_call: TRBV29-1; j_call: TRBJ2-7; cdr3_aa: CSVFKGQGDREQYF; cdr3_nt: TGCAGCGTTTTTAAGGGACAGGGGGATCGCGAGCAGTACTTC
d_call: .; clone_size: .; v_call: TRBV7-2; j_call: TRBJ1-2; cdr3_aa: CASSFGGGSNYGYTF; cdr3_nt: TGTGCCAGCAGCTTTGGGGGGGGGTCTAACTATGGCTACACCTTC
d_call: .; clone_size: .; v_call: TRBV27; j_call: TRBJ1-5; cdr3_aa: CASSSTWNQPQHF; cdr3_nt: TGTGCCAGCTCATCCACATGGAATCAGCCCCAGCATTTT
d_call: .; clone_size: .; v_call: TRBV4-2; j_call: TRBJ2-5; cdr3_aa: CASSRGGQETQYF; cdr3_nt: TGTGCCAGCAGCCGTGGGGGCCAAGAGACCCAGTACTTC
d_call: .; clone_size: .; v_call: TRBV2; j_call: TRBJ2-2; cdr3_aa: CASSEVAATNTGELFF; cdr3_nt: TGTGCCAGCAGTGAAGTGGCTGCCACGAACACCGGGGAGCTGTTTTTT
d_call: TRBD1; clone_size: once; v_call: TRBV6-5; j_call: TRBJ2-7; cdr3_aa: CASSSRTGVYEQYF; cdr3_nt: TGTGCCAGCAGTTCACGGACAGGGGTCTACGAGCAGTACTTC
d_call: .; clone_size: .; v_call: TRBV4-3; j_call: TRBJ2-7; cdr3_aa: CASSQEIGATSYEQYF; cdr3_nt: TGCGCCAGCAGCCAAGAAATAGGGGCGACCTCCTACGAGCAGTACTTC
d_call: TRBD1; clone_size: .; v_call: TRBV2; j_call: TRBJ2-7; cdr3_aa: CASKIDRGTYEQYF; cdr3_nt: TGTGCCAGCAAGATCGACAGGGGAACCTACGAGCAGTACTTC
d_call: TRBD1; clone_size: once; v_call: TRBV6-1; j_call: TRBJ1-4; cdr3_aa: CASSEQGAANEKLFF; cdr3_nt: TGTGCCAGCAGTGAACAGGGGGCAGCTAATGAAAAACTGTTTTTT
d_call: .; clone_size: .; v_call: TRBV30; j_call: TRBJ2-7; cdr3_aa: CAWSSTDPYEQYF; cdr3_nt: TGTGCCTGGAGTTCGACAGACCCCTACGAGCAGTACTTC
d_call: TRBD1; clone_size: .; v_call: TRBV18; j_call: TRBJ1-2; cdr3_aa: CASSPNTGADGYTF; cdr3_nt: TGTGCCAGCTCACCGAATACAGGGGCGGATGGCTACACCTTC
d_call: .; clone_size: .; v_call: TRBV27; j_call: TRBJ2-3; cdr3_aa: CASSPQIPTDTQYF; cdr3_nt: TGTGCCAGCAGTCCCCAGATTCCCACAGATACGCAGTATTTT
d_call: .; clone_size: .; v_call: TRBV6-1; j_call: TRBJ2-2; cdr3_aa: CASREEGHLFF; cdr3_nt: TGTGCCAGCAGGGAGGAGGGGCATCTGTTTTTT
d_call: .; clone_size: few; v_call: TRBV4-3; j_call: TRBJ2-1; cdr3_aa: CASRPDVGDYNEQFF; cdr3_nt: TGCGCCAGCCGCCCTGATGTGGGGGATTACAATGAGCAGTTCTTC
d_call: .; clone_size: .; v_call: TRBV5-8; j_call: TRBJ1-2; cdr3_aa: CASSPWKTGANYGYTF; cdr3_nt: TGTGCCAGCAGCCCGTGGAAGACAGGAGCTAACTATGGCTACACCTTC
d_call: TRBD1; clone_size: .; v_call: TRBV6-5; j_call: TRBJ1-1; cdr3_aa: CASSRKQGWPEAFF; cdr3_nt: TGTGCCAGCAGTCGGAAACAGGGGTGGCCTGAAGCTTTCTTT
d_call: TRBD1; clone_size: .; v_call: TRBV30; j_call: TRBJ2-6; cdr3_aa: CAWSRTGSGGANVLTF; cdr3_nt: TGTGCCTGGAGTCGGACAGGGTCGGGGGGGGCCAACGTCCTGACTTTC
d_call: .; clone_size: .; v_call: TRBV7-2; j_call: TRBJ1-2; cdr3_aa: CASSLPPLGRGSGYTF; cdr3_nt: TGTGCCAGCAGCTTACCCCCGCTTGGCAGGGGAAGTGGCTACACCTTC
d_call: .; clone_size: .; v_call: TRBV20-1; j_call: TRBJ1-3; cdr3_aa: CSARTGNTIYF; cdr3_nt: TGCAGTGCCAGAACTGGAAACACCATATATTTT
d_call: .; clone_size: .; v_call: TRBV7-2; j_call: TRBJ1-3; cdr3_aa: CASSSRHRGNTIYF; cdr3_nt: TGTGCCAGCAGCTCGAGACACAGAGGAAACACCATATATTTT
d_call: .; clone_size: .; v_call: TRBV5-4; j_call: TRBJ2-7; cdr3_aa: CASSTNYEQYF; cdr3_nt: TGTGCCAGCAGCACAAACTACGAGCAGTACTTC
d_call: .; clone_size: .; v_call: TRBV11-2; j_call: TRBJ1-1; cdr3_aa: CASSSRTVRTTEAFF; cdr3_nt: TGTGCCAGCAGCTCAAGGACTGTTCGGACCACTGAAGCTTTCTTT
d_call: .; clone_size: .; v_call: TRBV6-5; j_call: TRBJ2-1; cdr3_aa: CASSYQTTVPLNEQFF; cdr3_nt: TGTGCCAGCAGTTACCAGACTACCGTGCCCCTCAATGAGCAGTTCTTC
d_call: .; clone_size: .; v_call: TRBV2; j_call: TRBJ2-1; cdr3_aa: CASERSSYNEQFF; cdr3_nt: TGTGCCAGCGAACGGAGCTCCTACAATGAGCAGTTCTTC
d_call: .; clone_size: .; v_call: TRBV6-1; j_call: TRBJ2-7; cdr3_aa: CASSGSRQLYEQYF; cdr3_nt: TGTGCCAGCAGTGGTTCCAGACAGCTCTACGAGCAGTACTTC
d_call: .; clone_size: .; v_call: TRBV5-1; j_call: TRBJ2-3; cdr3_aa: CASSLRDTRTDTQYF; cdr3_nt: TGCGCCAGCAGCCTCCGGGACACCCGCACAGATACGCAGTATTTT
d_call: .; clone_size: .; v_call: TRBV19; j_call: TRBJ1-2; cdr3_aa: CASSKTGFYGYTF; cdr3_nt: TGTGCCAGTAGCAAGACAGGATTCTATGGCTACACCTTC
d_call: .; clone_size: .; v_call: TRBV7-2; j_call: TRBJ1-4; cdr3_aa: CASSLAFSNEKLFF; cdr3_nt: TGTGCCAGCAGCTTAGCTTTTTCAAATGAAAAACTGTTTTTT
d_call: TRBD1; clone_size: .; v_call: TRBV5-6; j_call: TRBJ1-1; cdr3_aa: CASSLLARDRGKRAFF; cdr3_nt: TGTGCCAGCAGCTTGCTAGCCCGGGACAGGGGGAAAAGAGCTTTCTTT
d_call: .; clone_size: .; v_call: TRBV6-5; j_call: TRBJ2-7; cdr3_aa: CASSSSRVRGEQYF; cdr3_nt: TGTGCCAGCAGTTCCAGCAGGGTACGGGGCGAGCAGTACTTC
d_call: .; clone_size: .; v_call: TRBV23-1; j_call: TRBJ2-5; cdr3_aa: CASSQLVVSGLLQETQYF; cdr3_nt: TGCGCCAGCAGTCAATTGGTGGTTAGCGGCCTACTCCAAGAGACCCAGTACTTC
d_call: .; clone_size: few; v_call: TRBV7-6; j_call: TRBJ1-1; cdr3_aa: CASSFSVRTAPEAFF; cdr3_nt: TGTGCCAGCAGCTTTTCAGTTCGGACAGCTCCTGAAGCTTTCTTT
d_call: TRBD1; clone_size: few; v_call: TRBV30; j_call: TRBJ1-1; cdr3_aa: CAWRPRGEAFF; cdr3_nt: TGTGCCTGGAGACCCAGGGGGGAAGCTTTCTTT